The present T cell receptor beta chain was sequenced within a study of T-cell memory formation after mild COVID-19 (dated by TCRdb to about 2021). Study-level background: TCR sequence clusters from the two donors were largely donor specific. T-cell clones expanding and contracting after mild COVID-19 in a couple of donors were tracked by longitudinal TCRalpha and TCRbeta repertoire sequencing. The cohort was made up of two young adult volunteers, one female and one male, who were previously healthy. Summary of the overall study and its limitations: Contracting CD4+ clones were found mainly in CM and EM memory subsets, while CD8+ clones were enriched in EMRA. Only two mild cases were covered by the study, and larger cohorts that include severe cases with pre-infection samples were considered necessary. SARS-CoV-2 specificity of the second-wave clones peaking on day 37 was not confirmed. Some responding clones were found in pre-infection memory, which suggests that pre-existing cross-reactive memory T cells took part in the SARS-CoV-2 response. Clones contracting from day 15 to 85 had balanced CD4/CD8 phenotypes, while a second wave expanding from day 15 to 37 was biased towards CD4+.

Ficoll-Paque density gradient centrifugation was used to isolate PBMCs. V loses 2 bases of germline sequence and J loses 1 base, and the interval between the two ends is 20 bases. From the cysteine up to the phenylalanine, the CDR3 has a length of 18 residues. The read is trimmed to its CDR3 DNA, 54 bases read in frame from base 1. Looking up the germline V gene yields CDR1 LGHNA and CDR2 YSLEER. The run used an Illumina NovaSeq 6000. TCRalpha and TCRbeta cDNA libraries were constructed by 5'RACE with constant-segment primers, with sample barcodes and unique molecular identifiers being introduced. RNA was extracted from every sample with Trizol reagent. The libraries were amplified in two PCR steps, and the second step added a second sample barcode and Illumina TruSeq adapters. The libraries were sequenced on an Illumina NovaSeq using 2 x 150 bp paired-end reads. The paper's data handling went like this. Demultiplexing of reads and collapsing into UMI-guided consensus sequences were performed with migec v1.2.7. Using mixcr v2.1.11, the UMI consensuses were aligned to TRA and TRB V and J templates and assembled into clonotypes. A clonotype was counted as expanded or contracted only if both edgeR and NoisET called the change significant, with noise models trained on biological replicates. edgeR calls used a false discovery rate-adjusted p below 0.01 and a log2 fold-change threshold of 1. As an exploratory analysis of dynamics, max-normalized trajectories of the 1000 most abundant clonotypes were examined by PCA with hierarchical clustering. Each responding clone was given a CD4 or CD8 phenotype based on the CD4+ and CD8+ repertoires, which had been sequenced separately. Using fastp trimming at Q25 and MiXCR clonotype assembly, TCRdb reanalyzed the public sequencing data and kept in-frame beta chains. Rows with a matching CDR3 protein are joined into one entry that keeps the most common DNA and genes. These V and J calls originate from TCRdb's pipeline instead of the authors' own analysis. This sample comprises about 390,000 distinct CDR3 sequences, about 17% of them detected only once. The biggest ten clones account for about 22% of the sample.

On this clonotype: The antigen it binds to is not known. The sample holds no much larger clone one base away, and base qualities are not on file.

The sequence derives from a man between 18 and 35 years old who had mild COVID-19 (a few samples of this study predate the infection). The sample titles of this study are shuffled in the database, so cell type and time point are left out; the donor was told from shared clones. The chain uses TRBV4-3 and TRBJ1-1; the D segment cannot be called with confidence. Sequenced input: PBMCs or a T cell subset sorted from them (not recorded which). The nucleotide sequence is TGCGCCAGCAGCCAAATGCTAAGGGTGGGGAGTAGGAACACTGAAGCTTTCTTT. The translation is CASSQMLRVGSRNTEAFF.